Reported below is one TCR beta chain. The clone's antigen remains unknown. Qualities for individual bases were not recorded, and no much larger clone is one base off. The immunoSEQ Assay, a bias-controlled multiplex PCR, was used to amplify TCRbeta CDR3 regions from genomic DNA. For the original study's pipeline: The number of nucleated cells in each sample was estimated from the amplification of reference gene primers within the assay. To quantify the absolute abundance of each unique TCRbeta CDR3 rearrangement, sequence reads were collapsed and filtered. For each sample, productive Simpson clonality was calculated by taking the square root of Simpson's diversity index across productive rearrangements. TCRdb provides this immuneACCESS table in a form limited to in-frame rearrangements. Some clones are lacking; in checked studies, under half of them reflect an unresolved V gene, and why the rest are absent is not known. V, J and clone size derive from that table, while D and trimming were established from the DNA sequence. The sample data list under 200,000 clones, and approximately 91% of these were observed just once. Of the sample, roughly 2.3% falls within the top ten clones.

As encoded in the germline V gene (reference sequence), CDR1 is LNHDA while CDR2 is SQIVND. V ends up 3 bases short and J 6 bases short, with an unmatched junction base count of 14. The CDR3, from cysteine to phenylalanine, totals 17 residues. Of the read, only the CDR3 DNA is kept; its 51 bases are in frame from base 1. Collaborating institutions collected whole blood in K2EDTA tubes following their own protocols. For TCRbeta analysis, collaborators shipped samples in one of three forms: frozen whole blood, isolated PBMCs, or DNA extracted from either of those sample types. This entry comes from a study of blood T cell repertoires in COVID-19 (dated by TCRdb to the early 2020s). With regard to the full study: The collaborator samples originated in the United States, Italy and Spain and spanned the acute and convalescent phases of COVID-19. The prospective study material was composed of cDNA or gDNA derived from T cells, B-cell-depleted T cells, or PBMCs. Deeply sampled blood TCRbeta repertoires from subjects exposed to, actively infected with, or recovered from COVID-19 were included in the dataset. A freely available public database, intended as a resource for researchers studying the immune response to SARS-CoV-2, is where the repertoires were released. Samples were obtained from the ongoing ImmuneRACE study (first 160 participants) and from some 1,200 subjects provided by 6 global collaborators. A de-identified subject ID, COVID-19 status, age in years and sex were almost always included in the sample metadata. Where available, HLA class I and class II types were taken from metadata supplied by the sample provider and were not determined by assay-based typing. Results the study describes overall, beyond this receptor: The quantity of clinical and demographic metadata differed by source and by participant and was supplied without curation.

The receptor comes from a man between 18 and 29 years old with acute or convalescent COVID-19. The sample taken for sequencing was peripheral blood. The chain links TRBV19 with TRBJ2-7, and 10 bases in between align with TRBD1. The nucleotide sequence reads TGTGCCAGTAGTATTTGGACAGGGGGTAGAGGTATGGGCGAGCAGTACTTC. This is translated as CASSIWTGGRGMGEQYF.